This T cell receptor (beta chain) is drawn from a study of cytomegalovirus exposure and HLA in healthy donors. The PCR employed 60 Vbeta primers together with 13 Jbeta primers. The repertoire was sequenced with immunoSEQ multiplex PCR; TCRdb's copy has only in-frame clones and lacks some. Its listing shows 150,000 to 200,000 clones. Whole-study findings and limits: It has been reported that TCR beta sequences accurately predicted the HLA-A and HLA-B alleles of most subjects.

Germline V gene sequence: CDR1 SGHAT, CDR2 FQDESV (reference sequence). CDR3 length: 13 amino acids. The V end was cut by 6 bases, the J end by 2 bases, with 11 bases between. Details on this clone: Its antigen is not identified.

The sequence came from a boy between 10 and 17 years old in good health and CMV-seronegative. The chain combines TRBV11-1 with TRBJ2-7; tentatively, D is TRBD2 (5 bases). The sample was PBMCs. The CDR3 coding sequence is TGTGCCAGCAGTCCAGACGGGACCTACGAGCAGTACTTC. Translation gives CASSPDGTYEQYF.